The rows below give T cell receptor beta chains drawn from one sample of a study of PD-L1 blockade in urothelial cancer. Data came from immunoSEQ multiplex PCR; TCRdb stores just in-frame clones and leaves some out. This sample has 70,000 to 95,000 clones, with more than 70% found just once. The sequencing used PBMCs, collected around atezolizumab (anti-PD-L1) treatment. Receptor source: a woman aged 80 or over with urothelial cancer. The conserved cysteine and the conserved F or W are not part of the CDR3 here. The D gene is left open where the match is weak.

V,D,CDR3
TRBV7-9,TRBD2,ASSPFLGGKNTGELF
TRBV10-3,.,AISDGTLGNQPQH
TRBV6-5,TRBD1,ASSYQDRGDYEQY
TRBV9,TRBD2,ASSASSGTSASREQY
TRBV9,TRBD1,ASSEGTANSGNTIY
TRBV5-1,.,ASSLFGGDEKLF
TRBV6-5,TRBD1,ASRHPQGGLF
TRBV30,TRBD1,AWRWDRGRQAF
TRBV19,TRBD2,ASSPSSSGRPNEQF
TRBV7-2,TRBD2,ASSPQAGGPAEQY
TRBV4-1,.,ASSQGGTYTGELF
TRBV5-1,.,ASTLDSGTYNEQF
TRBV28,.,ASSLVAMNTEAF
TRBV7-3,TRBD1,ASSSTGQNTEAF
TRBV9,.,ASSVDARGPNYGYT
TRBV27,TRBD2,ASSLAAGVYEQY
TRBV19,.,ASSTLSGLPGSYEQY
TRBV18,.,ASSPIFESYGYT
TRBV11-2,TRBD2,ASSLETSGEQY
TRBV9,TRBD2,ASSPREGPDTQY